This note documents a single T cell receptor (beta chain) sequence. This clonotype was observed a handful of times. Its target antigen remains unknown. Per-base quality was not reported, and no clone a single base away is much larger than it. The TCR template was genomic DNA extracted from bulk tumor tissue, and approximately 600 ng of gDNA was amplified for each sample. During surgery, multiple biopsies were taken from each primary tumor, with sampling sites spaced as far apart as possible within the tumor mass. The study cohort was described as untreated and was composed of newly diagnosed NSCLC cases undergoing curative surgery. Donors were roughly 15 newly diagnosed non-small cell lung cancer patients undergoing surgery with curative intent. The resected tumor masses were reviewed by two independent pathologists. Only DNA and RNA samples of high quality went on to sequencing. The TCR beta CDR3 region was amplified with a multiplex PCR system whose first round of 10 cycles used 32 V-gene forward primers and 13 J-gene reverse primers. The first PCR round used a QIAGEN Multiplex PCR Kit, and the primer sequences were filed in Chinese patent CN105087789A. Illumina universal primers were attached in a second round of PCR run with the Phusion High-Fidelity PCR Kit. Paired-end sequencing of TCR libraries was carried out on the Illumina HiSeq X Ten platform at a read length of 151 bp. In the source study's methods: Cutadapt removed reads without multiplex PCR primers, PEAR merged read pairs, and MiXCR with default settings called CDR3 regions. Shannon entropy measured repertoire diversity, and clonality was calculated as one minus the Shannon entropy divided by the ln of the count of productive unique sequences. A clonotype counted as a dominant or high-frequency T-cell clone when its frequency was 0.5% or higher. Starting from the raw public reads, TCRdb applied fastp trimming at Q25, assembled clones with MiXCR and retained in-frame beta chains. Rows with a matching CDR3 protein are joined into one entry that keeps the most common DNA and genes. The authors' filters were not applied to this entry. The sample table holds 1,000 to 1,500 distinct CDR3 sequences, of which about 51% were seen once. The leading ten clones occupy about 17% of the sample.

The data originate from a study of immune heterogeneity within non-small cell lung tumors (dated by TCRdb to between 2017 and 2018). Regarding the complete study: By histology, several squamous cell carcinomas, 10 non-squamous carcinomas and 1 tumor not otherwise specified were included. The study combined whole-exome sequencing, RNA-seq and TCR beta repertoire sequencing of multiple spatially distinct regions from each NSCLC tumor to examine intratumoral immune heterogeneity. TCR repertoires were analyzed from around 57 tumor loci of some 15 patients, whereas transcriptome data were available for only around 42 loci from eleven to twelve patients. Binding of neoantigens to the HLA alleles of each patient was predicted with netMHCpan-3.0 for mutant peptides of 8 to 11 amino acids. Results the study describes overall, beyond this receptor: Within a patient, the same dominant CDR3B clonotypes appeared at multiple loci, but different tumor locations also contained unique high-frequency clones. For the most part, high-frequency TCR beta clonotypes differed from one individual patient to another. Local T-cell repertoire clonality showed a statistically significant but moderate positive correlation with local tumor mutational burden (R about 0.35).

The CDR3 covers 12 residues, taking in both the cysteine and the phenylalanine. The kept DNA is CDR3 alone, 36 bases in frame from the first base. CDR1 and CDR2 were assigned from the germline V gene as SGHDN and FVKESK. The V end loses 6 bases and the J end loses 4 bases, and a stretch of 9 bases separates them. The clonotype comes from a man in his sixties with non-small cell lung cancer. The sequence links TRBV14 to TRBJ2-5, with no confidently assigned D gene. The specimen sequenced was lung tumor tissue. The DNA sequence follows: TGTGCCAGCAGAATGGGCGGAGAGACCCAGTACTTC. This translates into CASRMGGETQYF. This CDR3, with the reference TRBV14 and TRBJ2-5 proteins standing in past its ends, gives the full variable domain EAGVTQFPSHSVIEKGQTVTLRCDPISGHDNLYWYRRVMGKEIKFLLHFVKESKQDESGMPNNRFLAERTGGTYSTLKVQPAELEDSGVYFCASRMGGETQYFGPGTRLLVL.